This T cell receptor (beta chain) is from a study of cytomegalovirus exposure and HLA in healthy donors. Clones were read by immunoSEQ multiplex PCR, and TCRdb kept only the in-frame ones, dropping some. The sample shows 160,000 or so clones, approximately 86% of them seen only once. The CDR3 extends over 18 amino acids. Sample: PBMCs. The source is a man younger than 35 in good health and CMV-seropositive. The chain couples TRBV21-1 to TRBJ2-6; no DNA check was done on the table's D call, TRBD1. TRBV21-1 is a known pseudogene. The CDR3 loop reads CASSKPQDRGTGANVLTF. The CDR3 DNA follows: TGTGCCAGCAGCAAACCCCAGGACAGGGGTACTGGGGCCAACGTCCTGACTTTC.